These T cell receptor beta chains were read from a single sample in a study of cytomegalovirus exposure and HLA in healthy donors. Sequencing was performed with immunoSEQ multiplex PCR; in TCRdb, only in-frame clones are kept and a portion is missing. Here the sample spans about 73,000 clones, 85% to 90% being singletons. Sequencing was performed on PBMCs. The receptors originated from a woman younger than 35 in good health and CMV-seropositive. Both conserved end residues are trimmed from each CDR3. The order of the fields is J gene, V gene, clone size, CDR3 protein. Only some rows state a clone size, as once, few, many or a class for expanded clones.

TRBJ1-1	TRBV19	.	ASSISGATEAF
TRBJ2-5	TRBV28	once	ASLRQGGETQY
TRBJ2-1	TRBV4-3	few	ASSQNSAGSYNEQF
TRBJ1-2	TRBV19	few	ASRLGTDYGYT
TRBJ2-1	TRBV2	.	ASSSLVEQF
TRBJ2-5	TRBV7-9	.	ASSLSGAGETQY
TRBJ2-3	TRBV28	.	ASSQGQGDTDTQY
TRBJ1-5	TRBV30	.	AWSVDTGNQPQH
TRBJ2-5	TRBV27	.	ASSTTPNRGETQY
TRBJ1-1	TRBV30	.	AWSARGLDTEAF
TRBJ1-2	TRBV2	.	ASDSPLSPDGFNYGYT
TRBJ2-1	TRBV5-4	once	ASSLVTGYEQF
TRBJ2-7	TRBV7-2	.	ASSLSTSGISYEQY
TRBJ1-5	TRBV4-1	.	ASSQDGRGGNQPQH
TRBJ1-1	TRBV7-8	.	ASSLVGRAVTEAF
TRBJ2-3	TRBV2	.	ASSGQLDTQY
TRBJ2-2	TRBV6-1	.	ASSGRTGVNTGELF
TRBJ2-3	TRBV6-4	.	ASSGSGQDTQY
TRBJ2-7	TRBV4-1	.	ASSQIAYMRDEQY
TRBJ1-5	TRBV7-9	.	ASSLERCNQPQH
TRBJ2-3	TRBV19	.	ASRRNRGSTDTQY
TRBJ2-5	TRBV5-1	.	ASSLGSGSETQY
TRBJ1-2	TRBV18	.	ASSPGTGAVKYGYT
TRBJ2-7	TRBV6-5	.	ASGPGLTYEQY
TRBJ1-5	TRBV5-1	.	ASLPGLSNQPQH
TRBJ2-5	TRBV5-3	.	ARSFRGTSGRQQETQY
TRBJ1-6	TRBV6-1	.	ASSGNSYNSPLH
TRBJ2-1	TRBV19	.	ASSQGTSGIPFSNEQF
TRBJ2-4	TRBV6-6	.	ASSPPDRVENIQY
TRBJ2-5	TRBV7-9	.	ASSLEGSETQY